Sequencing of this TCR beta chain was carried out in a study of T cell responses to AZD1222 COVID-19 vaccine. Study-wide findings and caveats: Sampled repertoires all dated from after the peak T cell response. The donor group comprised mostly white British people and more females; the analysis possibly underestimated clonal diversity. Baseline seropositives among AZD1222 recipients totaled only five or six. Spike-specific TCR breadth and depth rose after two AZD1222 doses.

On this clone: What it recognizes is unknown.

Clones were read by immunoSEQ multiplex PCR, and TCRdb kept only the in-frame ones, dropping some. The sample contains around 78,000 clones, over 85% of which appear only once. Trimming cost V 3 bases and J 0 bases, with 9 bases left between them. The CDR3 sequence is 15 residues long. Germline lookup yields CDR1 ENHRY and CDR2 SYGVKD. Specimen: peripheral blood, collected on day 0 of AZD1222 vaccination. The chain joins TRBV10-3 to TRBJ1-5; D call uncertain. This receptor was identified in an adult in good health. For the CDR3, the DNA is TGTGCCATCAGTGATGGCAGAGATAGCAATCAGCCCCAGCATTTT. It specifies CAISDGRDSNQPQHF.